The 3 T cell receptor beta chains in this list originate from one sample, sequenced in a study of low-dose radiotherapy and immunotherapy resistance in tumors. cDNA synthesis used a TRAV/TRBV-specific primer set for both chains. TCRs were put through approximately 21 PCR cycles of amplification with Phusion. A constant-region primer and the V-primer adapter served as the primer pair. TCRdb processed the reads anew with MiXCR; each CDR3 protein has one entry. The sample contains 65,000 to 100,000 distinct CDR3 sequences, roughly a sixth of which appear only once. Regarding time point: before trial treatment. This specimen consisted of PBMCs, obtained before treatment. Every receptor here comes from a male donor with prostate cancer.

This clonotype was detected many times. The genes are TRBV5-1 and TRBJ1-3, with a tentative D call TRBD1 (5 bases). Germline values: CDR1 SGHRS, CDR2 YFSETQ. This CDR3 spans 17 amino acids. The V and J ends lost 4 bases and 0 bases respectively, with 17 bases between them. CDR3 protein: CASSNAGTGSSGNTIYF. The CDR3 nucleotides are TGCGCCAGCAGCAACGCCGGGACGGGATCCTCTGGAAACACCATATATTTT.

There are many counts of this clonotype. The chain recombines TRBV20-1 with TRBJ2-5, with no clear D. CDR1 and CDR2 (germline): DFQATT, SNEGSKA (reference sequence). The CDR3 covers 15 residues. V was pared by 4 bases and J by 0 bases, with 15 bases between. This chain's CDR3 is CSATQTRMYQETQYF. The DNA for the CDR3 is TGCAGTGCTACACAGACTCGGATGTACCAAGAGACCCAGTACTTC.

This clonotype has more than one count but fewer than ten. The chain recombines TRBV5-1 with TRBJ1-1, with TRBD1 matching over 9 bases. The V gene's germline CDR1 is SGHRS and CDR2 YFSETQ. This CDR3 region has 16 residues. V dropped 1 base and J dropped 8; count of bases not matched to a gene: 12. This CDR3 is CASSLTAGTGSREAFF. CDR3 sequence (DNA): TGCGCCAGCAGCTTGACCGCGGGGACAGGGAGTCGGGAAGCTTTCTTT.